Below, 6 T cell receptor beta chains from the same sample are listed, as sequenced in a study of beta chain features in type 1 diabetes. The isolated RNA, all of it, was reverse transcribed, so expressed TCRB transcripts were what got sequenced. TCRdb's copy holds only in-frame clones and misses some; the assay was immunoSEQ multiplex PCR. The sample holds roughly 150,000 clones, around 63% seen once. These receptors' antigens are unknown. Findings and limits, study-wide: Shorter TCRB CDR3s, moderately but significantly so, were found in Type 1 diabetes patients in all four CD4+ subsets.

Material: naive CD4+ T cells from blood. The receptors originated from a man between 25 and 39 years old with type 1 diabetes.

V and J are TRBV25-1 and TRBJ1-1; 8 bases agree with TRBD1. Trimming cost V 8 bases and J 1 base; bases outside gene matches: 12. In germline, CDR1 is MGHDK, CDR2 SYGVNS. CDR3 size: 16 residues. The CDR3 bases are TGTGCCAGCGAACGCAGAATCGGACAGGGGAACACTGAAGCTTTCTTT. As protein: CASERRIGQGNTEAFF.

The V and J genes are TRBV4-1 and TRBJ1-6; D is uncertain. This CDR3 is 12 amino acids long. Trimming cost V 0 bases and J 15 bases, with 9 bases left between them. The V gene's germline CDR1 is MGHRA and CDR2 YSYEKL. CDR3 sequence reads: CASSQDRRGLHF. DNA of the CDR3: TGCGCCAGCAGCCAAGACCGCCGTGGCCTCCACTTT.

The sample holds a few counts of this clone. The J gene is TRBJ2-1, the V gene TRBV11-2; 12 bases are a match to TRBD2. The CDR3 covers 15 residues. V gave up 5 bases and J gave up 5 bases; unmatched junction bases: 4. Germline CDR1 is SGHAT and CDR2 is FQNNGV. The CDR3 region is CASSRLAGDNNEQFF. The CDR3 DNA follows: TGTGCCAGCAGCCGACTAGCGGGGGACAACAATGAGCAGTTCTTC.

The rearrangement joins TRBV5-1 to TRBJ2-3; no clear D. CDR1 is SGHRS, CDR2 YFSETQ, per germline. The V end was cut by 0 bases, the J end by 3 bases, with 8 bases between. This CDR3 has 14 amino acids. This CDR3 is CASSLASATDTQYF. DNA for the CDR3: TGCGCCAGCAGCTTGGCCTCCGCGACAGATACGCAGTATTTT.

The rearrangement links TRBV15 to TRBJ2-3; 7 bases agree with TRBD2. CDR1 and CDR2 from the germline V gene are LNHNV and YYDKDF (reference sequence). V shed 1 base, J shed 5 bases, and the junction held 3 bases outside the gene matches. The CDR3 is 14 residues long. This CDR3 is CATSRGASGDTQYF. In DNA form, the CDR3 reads TGTGCCACCAGCAGAGGGGCTAGCGGAGATACGCAGTATTTT. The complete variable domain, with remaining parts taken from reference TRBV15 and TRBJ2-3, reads DAMVIQNPRYQVTQFGKPVTLSCSQTLNHNVMYWYQQKSSQAPKLLFHYYDKDFNNEADTPDNFQSRRPNTSFCFLDIRSPGLGDTAMYLCATSRGASGDTQYFGPGTRLTVL.

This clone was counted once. DNA for the CDR3: TGTGCCTGGAGTGTAGGGGCTGGGACAGGGAATTCACCCCTCCACTTT. It yields the protein CAWSVGAGTGNSPLHF. The J gene is TRBJ1-6, the V gene TRBV30; 9 positions match TRBD1. This CDR3 is 16 amino acids long. The junction had 7 bases not matched to a gene; V was cut back by 0 bases and J by 7 bases. Germline CDR1 GTSNPN, CDR2 SVGIG (reference sequence). Drawing the rest from reference TRBV30 and TRBJ1-6, the complete variable domain is SQTIHQWPATLVQPVGSPLSLECTVEGTSNPNLYWYRQAAGRGLQLLFYSVGIGQISSEVPQNLSASRPQDRQFILSSKKLLLSDSGFYLCAWSVGAGTGNSPLHFGNGTRLTVT.